This TCR beta chain was identified in a study of T cell repertoires in cytomegalovirus infection. The germline CDR1 and CDR2 sequences are SQVTM and ANQGSEA. V was trimmed by 5 bases and J by 3 bases, leaving 11 bases between them. The CDR3 is 12 residues long. One entry per CDR3 protein, called by TCRdb with MiXCR from the reads. This sample has under 250,000 distinct CDR3 sequences, with about 7% found just once. This clonotype has at least ten counts. This TCR was sampled from a human donor in good health (CMV status not recorded). Some clones in this sample may be carry-over from other donors' samples. This chain joins TRBV29-1 and TRBJ2-7, with D unresolved. Sequenced sample: PBMCs. DNA for the CDR3: TGCAGCGTTTACGAGGACGGCTACGAGCAGTACTTC. This codes for CSVYEDGYEQYF.